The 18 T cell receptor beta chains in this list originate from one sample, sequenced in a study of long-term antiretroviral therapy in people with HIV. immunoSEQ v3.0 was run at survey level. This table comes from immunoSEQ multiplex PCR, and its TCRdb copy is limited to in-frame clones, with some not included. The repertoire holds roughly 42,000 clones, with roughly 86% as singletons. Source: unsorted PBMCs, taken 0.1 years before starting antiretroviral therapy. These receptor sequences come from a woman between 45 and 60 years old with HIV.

The CDR3 bases are TGTGCCATCAGTGAGGTCAGGGAAGCGAACACTGAAGCTTTCTTT. This sequence encodes CAISEVREANTEAFF. This chain links TRBV10-3 with TRBJ1-1; TRBD1 might be the D (5 bases). The CDR3 covers 15 residues. Germline V gene lookup returns CDR1 ENHRY and CDR2 SYGVKD. Trimming took off 2 bases at V and 1 base at J, with 11 bases between the two ends.

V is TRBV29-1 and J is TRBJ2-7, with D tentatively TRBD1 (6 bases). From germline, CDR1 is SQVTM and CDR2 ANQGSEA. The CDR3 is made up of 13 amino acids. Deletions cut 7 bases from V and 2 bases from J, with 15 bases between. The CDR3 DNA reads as TGCAGCGGAAAGGACAGCTTTACCTACGAGCAGTACTTC. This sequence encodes CSGKDSFTYEQYF.

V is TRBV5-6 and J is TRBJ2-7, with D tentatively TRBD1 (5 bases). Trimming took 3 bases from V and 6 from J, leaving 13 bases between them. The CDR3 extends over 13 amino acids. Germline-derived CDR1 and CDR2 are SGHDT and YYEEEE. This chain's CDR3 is CASSSYQGLEQYF. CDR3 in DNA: TGTGCCAGCAGCTCCTATCAGGGTCTCGAGCAGTACTTC.

CDR3 loop: CAWSVSWPTLHF. Here the CDR3 DNA reads TGTGCCTGGAGTGTAAGTTGGCCCACCCTCCACTTT. The chain combines TRBV30 with TRBJ1-6; D is unresolved. The CDR3 totals 12 residues. Germline V CDR1 and CDR2: GTSNPN, SVGIG (reference sequence). V lost 0 bases, J lost 14 bases, and 11 bases lay in between.

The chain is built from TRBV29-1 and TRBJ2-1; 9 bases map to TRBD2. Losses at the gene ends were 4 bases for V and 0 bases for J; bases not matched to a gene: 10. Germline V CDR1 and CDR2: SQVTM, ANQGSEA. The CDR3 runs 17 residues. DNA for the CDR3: TGCAGCGTTGTAGCAGCGGGGGGCCGTAGCTCCTACAATGAGCAGTTCTTC. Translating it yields CSVVAAGGRSSYNEQFF.

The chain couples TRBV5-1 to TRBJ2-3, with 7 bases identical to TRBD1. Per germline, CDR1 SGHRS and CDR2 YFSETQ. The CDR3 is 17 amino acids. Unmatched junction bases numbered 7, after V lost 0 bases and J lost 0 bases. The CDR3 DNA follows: TGCGCCAGCAGCTTGGGGGGTGGGACAGTCAGCACAGATACGCAGTATTTT. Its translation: CASSLGGGTVSTDTQYF. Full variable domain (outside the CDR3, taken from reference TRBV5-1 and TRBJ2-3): KAGVTQTPRYLIKTRGQQVTLSCSPISGHRSVSWYQQTPGQGLQFLFEYFSETQRNKGNFPGRFSGRQFSNSRSEMNVSTLELGDSALYLCASSLGGGTVSTDTQYFGPGTRLTVL.

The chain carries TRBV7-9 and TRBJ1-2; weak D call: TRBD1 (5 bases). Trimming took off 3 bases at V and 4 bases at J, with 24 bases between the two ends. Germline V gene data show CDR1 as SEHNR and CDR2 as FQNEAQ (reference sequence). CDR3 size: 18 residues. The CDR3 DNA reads TGTGCCAGCAGCTTTTTGCCTGGAGGCCGAGTTGGGGGCTATGGCTACACCTTC. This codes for CASSFLPGGRVGGYGYTF.

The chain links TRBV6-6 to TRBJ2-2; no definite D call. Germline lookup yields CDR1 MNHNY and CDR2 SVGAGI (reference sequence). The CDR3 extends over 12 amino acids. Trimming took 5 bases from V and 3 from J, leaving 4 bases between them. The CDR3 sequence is CASSTYTGELFF. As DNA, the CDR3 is TGTGCCAGCAGTACCTACACCGGGGAGCTGTTTTTT.

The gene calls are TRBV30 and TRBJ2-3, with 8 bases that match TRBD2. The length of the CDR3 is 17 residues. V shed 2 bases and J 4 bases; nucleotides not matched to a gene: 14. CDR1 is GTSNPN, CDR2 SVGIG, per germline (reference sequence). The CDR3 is CAWSISDRGGPADTQYF. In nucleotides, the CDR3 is TGTGCCTGGAGTATTTCGGATCGCGGGGGGCCTGCAGATACGCAGTATTTT.

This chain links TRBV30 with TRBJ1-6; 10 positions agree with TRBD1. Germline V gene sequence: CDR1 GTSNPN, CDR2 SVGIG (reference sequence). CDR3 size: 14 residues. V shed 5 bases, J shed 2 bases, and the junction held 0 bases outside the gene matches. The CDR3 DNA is TGTGCCTGGGGACAGGGGGCCTATAATTCACCCCTCCACTTT. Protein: CAWGQGAYNSPLHF.

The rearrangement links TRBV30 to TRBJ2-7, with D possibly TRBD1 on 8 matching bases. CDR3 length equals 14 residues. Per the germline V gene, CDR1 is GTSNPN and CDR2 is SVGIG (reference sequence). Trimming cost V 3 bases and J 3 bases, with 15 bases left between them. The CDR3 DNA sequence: TGTGCCTGGAGCGGGGGGACAGGATACTACGAGCAGTACTTC. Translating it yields CAWSGGTGYYEQYF.

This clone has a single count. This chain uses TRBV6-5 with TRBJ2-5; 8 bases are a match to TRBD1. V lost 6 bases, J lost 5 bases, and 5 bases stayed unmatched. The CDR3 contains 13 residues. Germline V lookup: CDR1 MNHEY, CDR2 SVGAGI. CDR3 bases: TGTGCCAGCAGAGCCAGGGGGCTGGAGACCCAGTACTTC. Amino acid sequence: CASRARGLETQYF.

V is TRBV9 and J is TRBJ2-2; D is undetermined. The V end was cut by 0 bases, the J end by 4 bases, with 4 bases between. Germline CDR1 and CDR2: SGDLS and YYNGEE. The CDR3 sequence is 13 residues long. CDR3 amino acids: CASSVVTTGELFF. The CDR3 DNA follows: TGTGCCAGCAGCGTAGTGACCACCGGGGAGCTGTTTTTT.

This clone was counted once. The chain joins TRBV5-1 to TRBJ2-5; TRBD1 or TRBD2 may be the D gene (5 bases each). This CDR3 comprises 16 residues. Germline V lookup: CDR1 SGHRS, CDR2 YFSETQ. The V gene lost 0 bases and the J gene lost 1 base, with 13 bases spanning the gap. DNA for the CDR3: TGCGCCAGCAGCTTGGCCGGGGCAGGGAGCCAAGAGACCCAGTACTTC. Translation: CASSLAGAGSQETQYF.

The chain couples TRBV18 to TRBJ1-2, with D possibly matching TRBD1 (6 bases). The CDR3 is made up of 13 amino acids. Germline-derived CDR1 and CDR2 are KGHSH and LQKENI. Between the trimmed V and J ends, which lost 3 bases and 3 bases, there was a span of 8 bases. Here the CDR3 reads CASSPSGDYGYTF. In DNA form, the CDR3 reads TGTGCCAGCTCACCGTCAGGGGACTATGGCTACACCTTC.

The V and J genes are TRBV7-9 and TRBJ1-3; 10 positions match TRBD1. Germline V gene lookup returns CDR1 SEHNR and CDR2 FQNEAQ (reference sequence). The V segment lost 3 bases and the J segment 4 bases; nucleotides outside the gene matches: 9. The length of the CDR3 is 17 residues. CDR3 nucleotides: TGTGCCAGCAGCTTCGACAGGGGGCCCTCGTTCGGAAACACCATATATTTT. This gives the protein CASSFDRGPSFGNTIYF.

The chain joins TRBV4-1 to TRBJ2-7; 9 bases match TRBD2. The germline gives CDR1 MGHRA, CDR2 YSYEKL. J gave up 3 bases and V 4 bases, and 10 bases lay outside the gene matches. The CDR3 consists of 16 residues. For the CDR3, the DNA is TGCGCCAGCAGCCGCCAACCGGGACTAGCACGCTACGAGCAGTACTTC. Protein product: CASSRQPGLARYEQYF.

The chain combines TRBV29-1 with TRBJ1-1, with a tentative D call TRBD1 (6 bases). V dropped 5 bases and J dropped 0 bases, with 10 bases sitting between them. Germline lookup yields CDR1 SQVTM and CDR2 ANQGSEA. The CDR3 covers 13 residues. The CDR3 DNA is TGCAGCGTTTCTAGGGGGATGAACACTGAAGCTTTCTTT. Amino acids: CSVSRGMNTEAFF.